These 24 T cell receptor beta chains were sequenced from one sample in a study of human T cells and chemical hapten exposure. Regarding time point: patch test 1, 2 weeks after DPC sensitization. The treatment was: therapeutic diphenylcyclopropenone sensitization with weekly scalp DPC. A single record per CDR3 protein comes from TCRdb applying MiXCR to the RACE reads. The sample lists around 340,000 distinct CDR3 sequences; under 9% were seen once. The sequencing here drew on whole blood, taken in connection with sensitization to the hapten diphenylcyclopropenone (DPC). These receptors were collected from a woman between 18 and 29 years old with alopecia areata. Some clones in this sample may be carry-over from other donors' samples.

The J gene is TRBJ1-6, the V gene TRBV7-9; D is possibly TRBD1 (5 bases). The V gene lost 5 bases and the J gene lost 11 bases, with 19 bases spanning the gap. There are 15 residues in the CDR3. The V gene's germline CDR1 is SEHNR and CDR2 FQNEAQ (reference sequence). The CDR3 DNA follows: TGTGCCAGCAGCCGACCGACAGCCGGCCGGGCACCCCTCCACTTT. Its protein is CASSRPTAGRAPLHF.

This clonotype was detected many times. The chain combines TRBV3-1 with TRBJ2-2; D is possibly TRBD2 (5 bases). V lost 4 bases and J lost 8, with 11 bases in between. In germline, CDR1 is LGHDT, CDR2 YNNKEL (reference sequence). CDR3 length: 13 amino acids. The CDR3 is CASSPQWRGELFF. Here the CDR3 DNA reads TGTGCCAGCAGCCCTCAATGGAGGGGGGAGCTGTTTTTT.

This clonotype has more than one count but fewer than ten. V and J are TRBV20-1 and TRBJ2-4; D not resolved. Germline CDR1 and CDR2: DFQATT and SNEGSKA (reference sequence). The length of the CDR3 is 13 residues. The ends were cut back, 4 bases at V and 6 bases at J, with 13 bases in the middle. CDR3 loop: CSATSAVSNIQYF. The DNA of the CDR3 is TGCAGTGCTACTTCGGCCGTTTCAAACATTCAGTACTTC.

With regard to this clonotype: At one end, the junction sequence differs from germline, possibly due to a read error. This sequence joins TRBV7-3 and TRBJ2-5, with D unclear. The length of the CDR3 is 13 residues. The germline V gene has CDR1 SGHTA and CDR2 FQGTGA. CDR3 protein: CASSLGLREAQYF. CDR3 sequence (DNA): TGTGCCAGCAGCTTAGGGCTAAGAGAGGCCCAGTACTTC.

This clonotype was counted between two and nine times. The chain links TRBV6-5 to TRBJ2-3, with D possibly TRBD2 on 5 matching bases. Germline-derived CDR1 and CDR2 are MNHEY and SVGAGI. The germline V and J ends were trimmed by 0 bases and 3 bases, with 13 bases remaining between them. The CDR3 extends over 16 amino acids. The CDR3 nucleotides read TGTGCCAGCAGTTACTCGACGGCGGGCCCGACAGATACGCAGTATTTT. This translates into CASSYSTAGPTDTQYF.

There are a few counts of this clonotype. The chain uses TRBV11-3 and TRBJ2-1; 8 bases are a match to TRBD2. The junction had 12 bases not matched to a gene; V was cut back by 4 bases and J by 7 bases. This CDR3 is 16 amino acids long. The germline V gene encodes CDR1 SGHNT and CDR2 YENEEA. CDR3 nucleotides: TGTGCCAGCAGCTCAGGGCGGCGGGGGGCCGGGAATGAGCAGTTCTTC. Protein: CASSSGRRGAGNEQFF.

In DNA form, the CDR3 reads TGTGCCAGCTCACCCCCTGAGGGAAATACGCAGTATTTT. It is translated as CASSPPEGNTQYF. The V and J genes are TRBV18 and TRBJ2-3, with TRBD2 as a possible D gene (5 bases). V dropped 3 bases and J dropped 7 bases, with 11 bases sitting between them. The length of the CDR3 is 13 residues. CDR1 and CDR2 from the germline V gene are KGHSH and LQKENI.

J is TRBJ1-1 and V is TRBV5-5; D remains ambiguous. This CDR3 comprises 15 residues. V dropped 4 bases and J dropped 4 bases, with 17 bases sitting between them. Germline-derived CDR1 and CDR2 are SGHKS and YYEKEE (reference sequence). CDR3 coding DNA: TGTGCCAGCAGCCCCGGGCCCCAGTGGTCCACTGAAGCTTTCTTT. Translated: CASSPGPQWSTEAFF. The full variable domain, its missing parts supplied by reference TRBV5-5 and TRBJ1-1, is DAGVTQSPTHLIKTRGQQVTLRCSPISGHKSVSWYQQVLGQGPQFIFQYYEKEERGRGNFPDRFSARQFPNYSSELNVNALLLGDSALYLCASSPGPQWSTEAFFGQGTRLTVV.

This clonotype was seen a few times. J is TRBJ2-3 and V is TRBV6-5; D might be TRBD1 or TRBD2, each matching 6 bases. The CDR3 length is 16 residues. Trimming removed 5 bases from V and 2 bases from J, with 17 bases in between. In germline, CDR1 is MNHEY, CDR2 SVGAGI. The CDR3 here is CASSRAGGPLTDTQYF. CDR3 sequence (DNA): TGTGCCAGCAGTCGCGCCGGGGGCCCACTCACAGATACGCAGTATTTT.

The sample holds a few counts of this clonotype. This sequence joins TRBV20-1 and TRBJ1-3, with D unclear. The CDR3 is 15 residues long. V lost 6 bases, J lost 0 bases, and 15 bases lay in between. Germline CDR1 is DFQATT and CDR2 is SNEGSKA (reference sequence). The CDR3 protein is CSATWDIFSGNTIYF. For the CDR3, the DNA is TGCAGTGCCACGTGGGATATTTTCTCTGGAAACACCATATATTTT.

This clonotype was recorded at least ten times. V and J are TRBV4-1 and TRBJ2-2; D not certain. V was cut by 4 bases and J by 6 bases, with 24 bases left in between. Germline CDR1 reads MGHRA; CDR2 reads YSYEKL. CDR3 length: 18 residues. The CDR3 protein is CASSPESASTDRPGELFF. Here the CDR3 DNA reads TGCGCCAGCAGCCCCGAATCCGCGTCTACCGACCGGCCCGGGGAGCTGTTTTTT.

This clonotype was seen a few times. J is TRBJ1-6 and V is TRBV6-5; the match to TRBD1 covers 8 bases. This CDR3 comprises 14 residues. The trim removed 8 bases at V and 9 bases at J, leaving 9 bases unmatched. Per germline, CDR1 MNHEY and CDR2 SVGAGI. The CDR3 DNA reads as TGTGCCAGCCGTGAGCCAGGGGGCGGTTCACCCCTCCACTTT. It codes for CASREPGGGSPLHF.

This clonotype was counted ten times or more. The rearrangement links TRBV27 to TRBJ2-6, with TRBD1 matching over 7 bases. The CDR3 is 17 amino acids. V shed 3 bases and J 0 bases; nucleotides not matched to a gene: 5. The germline V gene encodes CDR1 MNHEY and CDR2 SMNVEV (reference sequence). This chain's CDR3 is CASSLTGMFSGANVLTF. CDR3 nucleotides: TGTGCCAGCAGTTTGACAGGGATGTTCTCTGGGGCCAACGTCCTGACTTTC.

CDR3 in amino acids: CASSFYSLGTEAFF. Written as DNA, the CDR3 is TGTGCCAGCAGTTTTTACAGCTTGGGGACTGAAGCTTTCTTT. This sequence joins TRBV12-3 or TRBV12-4 and TRBJ1-1; D unresolved. V was pared by 3 bases and J by 5 bases, with 13 bases between. The CDR3 consists of 14 residues.

In this sample, this clonotype turned up a few times. The chain recombines TRBV3-1 with TRBJ2-5; D uncertain. This CDR3 has 13 residues. With 1 base removed from V and 6 bases from J, the gap between germline ends came to 9 bases. CDR1 and CDR2 (germline): LGHDT, YNNKEL (reference sequence). Here the CDR3 DNA reads TGTGCCAGCAGCCAAGCCCGACAACAGACCCAGTACTTC. This encodes CASSQARQQTQYF.

This clonotype was seen a few times. The V and J genes are TRBV6-6 and TRBJ2-6; D not resolved. V was cut by 2 bases and J by 0 bases, with 5 bases left in between. This CDR3 contains 15 residues. CDR1 and CDR2 (germline): MNHNY, SVGAGI (reference sequence). The CDR3 nucleotides read TGTGCCAGCAGTTACGCTCTCTCTGGGGCCAACGTCCTGACTTTC. It is translated as CASSYALSGANVLTF.

This clonotype was seen ten or more times. The chain links TRBV20-1 to TRBJ1-5; D unclear. V gave up 0 bases and J gave up 2 bases, with 8 bases separating them. Germline V gene lookup returns CDR1 DFQATT and CDR2 SNEGSKA (reference sequence). The CDR3 has 14 amino acids. The CDR3 DNA sequence: TGCAGTGCTAGAGATCTCCGGGGCAATCAGCCCCAGCATTTT. Its protein product is CSARDLRGNQPQHF.

Ten or more counts support this clonotype. V and J are TRBV18 and TRBJ1-6; 8 nucleotides line up with TRBD1. Germline CDR1 reads KGHSH; CDR2 reads LQKENI. The CDR3 is 15 amino acids. J gave up 12 bases and V 1 base, and 8 bases lay outside the gene matches. CDR3 sequence reads: CASSPLGQGLGPLHF. The CDR3 nucleotides are TGTGCCAGCTCACCACTCGGACAGGGACTTGGACCCCTCCACTTT. Combining the CDR3 with reference TRBV18 and TRBJ1-6 gives the whole variable domain NAGVMQNPRHLVRRRGQEARLRCSPMKGHSHVYWYRQLPEEGLKFMVYLQKENIIDESGMPKERFSAEFPKEGPSILRIQQVVRGDSAAYFCASSPLGQGLGPLHFGNGTRLTVT.

V usage is TRBV11-2 and J usage is TRBJ1-3; D is ambiguous. This CDR3 has 17 residues. With 1 base removed from V and 0 bases from J, the gap between germline ends came to 13 bases. Germline V CDR1 and CDR2: SGHAT, FQNNGV. CDR3 sequence (DNA): TGTGCCAGCAGCTTAGCCCCAACTCCCAACTCTGGAAACACCATATATTTT. Its translation: CASSLAPTPNSGNTIYF. The variable domain in full, completed from reference TRBV11-2 and TRBJ1-3, reads EAGVAQSPRYKIIEKRQSVAFWCNPISGHATLYWYQQILGQGPKLLIQFQNNGVVDDSQLPKDRFSAERLKGVDSTLKIQPAKLEDSAVYLCASSLAPTPNSGNTIYFGEGSWLTVV.

The J gene is TRBJ1-2, the V gene TRBV29-1; D not resolved. V dropped 3 bases and J dropped 1 base, with 3 bases sitting between them. The CDR3 is 11 residues long. From germline, CDR1 is SQVTM and CDR2 ANQGSEA. The CDR3 loop is CSVDSNYGYTF. The CDR3 DNA follows: TGCAGCGTTGACAGTAACTATGGCTACACCTTC.

A few counts support this clonotype. V gene TRBV12-3 or TRBV12-4 combines with J gene TRBJ2-1; 9 positions agree with TRBD2. The V and J ends lost 3 bases and 0 bases, in that order; junction bases with no gene match: 6. The CDR3 has 17 amino acids. The DNA of the CDR3 is TGTGCCAGCAGTTTTAGACTAGCGGTCAGCTCCTACAATGAGCAGTTCTTC. Translating it yields CASSFRLAVSSYNEQFF.

J is TRBJ2-7 and V is TRBV10-3; D might be TRBD2 (5 bases). Germline assignment: CDR1 ENHRY and CDR2 SYGVKD. Trimming took 6 bases from V and 2 from J, leaving 11 bases between them. The CDR3 contains 13 residues. In DNA, the CDR3 is TGTGCCATCAGAGAACAGACTACCTACGAGCAGTACTTC. This translates into CAIREQTTYEQYF.

In this sample, this clonotype turned up a few times. The rearrangement links TRBV7-9 to TRBJ1-6; unclear D gene. Trimming pared 7 bases from V and 2 bases from J, leaving 15 bases between. This CDR3 is built from 16 residues. In germline, CDR1 is SEHNR, CDR2 FQNEAQ (reference sequence). CDR3 region: CASTTYLGTYNSPLHF. The CDR3 DNA follows: TGTGCCAGCACCACCTACTTGGGTACCTATAATTCACCCCTCCACTTT.

This clonotype was seen at least ten times. The CDR3 sequence: CASRLDRDNEQFF. The CDR3 nucleotides read TGTGCCAGCAGATTGGACAGAGACAATGAGCAGTTCTTC. The chain uses TRBV6-1 and TRBJ2-1; D possibly corresponds to TRBD1 (6 bases). The V end lost 6 bases, the J end lost 5 bases, and 11 bases lay between the germline ends. The length of the CDR3 is 13 residues. In germline, CDR1 is MNHNS, CDR2 SASEGT.